These T cell receptor beta chains were read from a single sample in a study of T cells in Graves' hyperthyroidism and ophthalmopathy. One entry per CDR3 protein results from TCRdb running MiXCR on the multiplex PCR reads. Of a few hundred thousand distinct CDR3 sequences in the sample, around a sixth were seen once. Sequencing was done on a sample of blood. The receptors originated from a man aged 18 to 29 with Graves' ophthalmopathy. Both conserved end residues are part of each CDR3. D genes are given only for firm matches. Clone size is given for some rows only: seen once, a few or many times, or a class if the clone is expanded.

v_call,clone_size,j_call,d_call,cdr3_nt,cdr3_aa
TRBV7-8,many,TRBJ2-5,.,TGTGCCAGCAGCGTACAGGGCCAAGAGACCCAGTACTTC,CASSVQGQETQYF
TRBV6-1,few,TRBJ1-1,TRBD1,TGTGCCAGCAGCACGGGACAGGGGTACACTGAAGCTTTCTTT,CASSTGQGYTEAFF
TRBV27,many,TRBJ2-5,TRBD2,TGTGCCAGCAGTTCCCTAGGGACTAGAGGCGGCGAGACCCAGTACTTC,CASSSLGTRGGETQYF
TRBV6-1,.,TRBJ2-7,.,TGTGCCAGCAGTCCGCGTGGGGCGTACGAGCAGTACTTC,CASSPRGAYEQYF
TRBV29-1,.,TRBJ2-7,TRBD2,TGCAGCGTTCGCTGGGGGGGGACCTACGAGCAGTACTTC,CSVRWGGTYEQYF
TRBV7-3,.,TRBJ2-1,TRBD2,TGTGCCAGCAGCTTGGTGAGCGGGGGGCACAATGAGCAGTTCTTC,CASSLVSGGHNEQFF
TRBV13,.,TRBJ2-1,TRBD1,TGTGCCAGCAGCCAAAGAGGGACAGGGGGCGAAGAGCAGTTCTTC,CASSQRGTGGEEQFF
TRBV4-1,.,TRBJ1-2,.,TGCGCCAGCAGCCGCTCGGACTATGGCTACACCTTC,CASSRSDYGYTF
TRBV3-1,.,TRBJ1-1,.,TGTGCCAGCAGCCAAGAGCAGGGTTGGACTGAAGCTTTCTTT,CASSQEQGWTEAFF
TRBV20-1,few,TRBJ2-3,TRBD1,TGCAGTGCTAGAAACGACAGGGGCACAGATACGCAGTATTTT,CSARNDRGTDTQYF
TRBV12-3/TRBV12-4,many,TRBJ2-3,.,TGTGCCAGCAGTTTCCAGTCCAGGCTTAGCACAGATACGCAGTATTTT,CASSFQSRLSTDTQYF
TRBV20-1,.,TRBJ1-1,TRBD1,TGCAGTGCGTCGGGACAGTTGAACACTGAAGCTTTCTTT,CSASGQLNTEAFF
TRBV2,many,TRBJ1-2,.,TGTGCCAGCAGTGAAATTGGACAAGACTATGGCTACACCTTC,CASSEIGQDYGYTF
TRBV12-3/TRBV12-4,many,TRBJ2-7,.,TGTGCCAGCAGTTTAGCGGGGCTCGAGCAGTACTTC,CASSLAGLEQYF
TRBV6-1,many,TRBJ2-1,.,TGTGCCAGCAGTGAGGGACACAACAATGAGCAGTTCTTC,CASSEGHNNEQFF
TRBV6-1,.,TRBJ2-1,.,TGTGCCAGCACCCGCGGAGGAGGCAACAATGAGCAGTTCTTC,CASTRGGGNNEQFF
TRBV6-5,.,TRBJ1-2,.,TGTGCCAGCAGTTACCCATCATTGGGAAGGGAAAGTGGCTACACCTTC,CASSYPSLGRESGYTF
TRBV9,many,TRBJ2-7,TRBD1,TGTGCCAGCAGCCCGGGGCAGGGGGCCTCCTACGAGCAGTACTTC,CASSPGQGASYEQYF
TRBV20-1,once,TRBJ2-7,.,TGCAGTGCTCCCCGGGCGGGGTACGAGCAGTACTTC,CSAPRAGYEQYF
TRBV12-3/TRBV12-4,many,TRBJ1-1,.,TGTGCCAGCAGTTTCTTTCCGGGAATGGGGAACACTGAAGCTTTCTTT,CASSFFPGMGNTEAFF
TRBV18,many,TRBJ1-1,.,TGTGCCAGCTCACCAAGGGGAGGGCTGTCTCTTTTTGCTGAAGCTTTCTTT,CASSPRGGLSLFAEAFF
TRBV10-3,many,TRBJ2-3,TRBD2,TGTGCCATCAGTGAGGTCCGGGGGGGTGTAGGCACAGATACGCAGTATTTT,CAISEVRGGVGTDTQYF
TRBV15,few,TRBJ1-6,.,TGTGCCACCAGCAGAGATGGAGGTACCTATAATTCACCCCTCCACTTT,CATSRDGGTYNSPLHF
TRBV20-1,many,TRBJ1-1,.,TGCAGTGCCAACCGGGACGGGAACACTGAAGCTTTCTTT,CSANRDGNTEAFF
TRBV4-1,.,TRBJ2-7,.,TGCGCCAGCAGCCAAGGCAAGGGGGGCTTTGGGCCCTACGAGCAGTACTTC,CASSQGKGGFGPYEQYF
TRBV4-1,few,TRBJ2-7,.,TGCGCCAGCAGCCAACTTCCCGGGGTCTACGAGCAGTACTTC,CASSQLPGVYEQYF
TRBV28,.,TRBJ1-4,TRBD1,TGTGCCAGCAGGACGACAGGGGAGGATGAAAAACTGTTTTTT,CASRTTGEDEKLFF
TRBV7-8,many,TRBJ1-1,.,TGTGCCAGCAGCCGCGACAAGAACACTGAAGCTTTCTTT,CASSRDKNTEAFF
TRBV10-1,few,TRBJ2-3,.,TGCGCCAGCAGTGACCCCCGGAGTGCAGATACGCAGTATTTT,CASSDPRSADTQYF
TRBV19,.,TRBJ2-1,TRBD1,TGTGCCAGTAGTCCCCAGGGACAGGGGTCCTACAATGAGCAGTTCTTC,CASSPQGQGSYNEQFF
TRBV6-1,few,TRBJ2-1,TRBD1,TGTGCCAGCAGCACAGGACAGGGTTGGGGTGAGCAGTTCTTC,CASSTGQGWGEQFF
TRBV20-1,.,TRBJ2-1,.,TGCAGTGCTAGCGGGGGATACAATGAGCAGTTCTTC,CSASGGYNEQFF
TRBV9,many,TRBJ2-3,TRBD2,TGTGCCAGCAGCGTAGGGGGACTAGCTTCGGATACGCAGTATTTT,CASSVGGLASDTQYF
TRBV7-3,.,TRBJ2-2,.,TGTGCCAGCAGCCCGGCTGCGGGCACCGGGGAGCTGTTTTTT,CASSPAAGTGELFF
TRBV7-2,many,TRBJ2-7,.,TGTGCCAGCACTTGGGGGGGGGGCCCCTCCTACGAGCAGTACTTC,CASTWGGGPSYEQYF
TRBV7-9,many,TRBJ2-5,.,TGTGCCAGCAGCTTAGTTTCACTAGGAGGAGAGACCCAGTACTTC,CASSLVSLGGETQYF
TRBV19,.,TRBJ1-1,.,TGTGCCAGTAGTACCAGGACTGAAGCTTTCTTT,CASSTRTEAFF
TRBV5-1,few,TRBJ2-7,.,TGCGCCAGCAGCCCTGACGCAAGAGAGCAGTACTTC,CASSPDAREQYF
TRBV2,many,TRBJ1-1,.,TGTGCCAGCAGTGAAGCGCCCGGGTTTGCTGAAGCTTTCTTT,CASSEAPGFAEAFF
TRBV3-1,many,TRBJ1-5,.,TGTGCCAGCAGCCAGGGGGGATTGGGCCAGCCCCAGCATTTT,CASSQGGLGQPQHF
TRBV6-1,few,TRBJ2-2,.,TGTGCCAGCAGTGAAATTTACGCGGACAGTTTCTCCGGGGAGCTGTTTTTT,CASSEIYADSFSGELFF
TRBV2,few,TRBJ1-2,.,TGTGCCAGCAGTGAATCGGGCAGTTCTAACTATGGCTACACCTTC,CASSESGSSNYGYTF
TRBV9,.,TRBJ2-1,TRBD2,TGTGCCAGCAGCGTAGTGGGAGGTGGGAGCGGGGCTTACAATGAGCAGTTCTTC,CASSVVGGGSGAYNEQFF
TRBV11-3,many,TRBJ2-1,TRBD2,TGTGCCAGCAGCTTGGGACTAGCCTCCAATGAGCAGTTCTTC,CASSLGLASNEQFF
TRBV18,many,TRBJ1-2,TRBD1,TGTGCCAGCTCACCGCGGGACAGTTACTATGGCTACACCTTC,CASSPRDSYYGYTF
TRBV2,many,TRBJ2-3,TRBD2,TGTGCCAGCAGTGTGGACGGGGGGTTCACAGATACGCAGTATTTT,CASSVDGGFTDTQYF
TRBV3-1,many,TRBJ2-1,.,TGTGCCAGCAGCCAAGATAGTAGAGGGGCCCTTCTGTACAATGAGCAGTTCTTC,CASSQDSRGALLYNEQFF
TRBV12-3/TRBV12-4,many,TRBJ1-2,.,TGTGCCAGCAGAGGCAGGGACTATGGCTACACCTTC,CASRGRDYGYTF
TRBV12-3/TRBV12-4,few,TRBJ2-1,TRBD2,TGTGCCAACCTACCGGGGGGAAGCTCCTACAATGAGCAGTTCTTC,CANLPGGSSYNEQFF
TRBV9,few,TRBJ2-1,TRBD1,TGTGCCAGCAGCCCAGTTGGACAGGGAGGTCCCAATGAGCAGTTCTTC,CASSPVGQGGPNEQFF
TRBV4-1,few,TRBJ2-3,TRBD1,TGCGCCAGCAGCGCTCGGGACAGGGGGACGCAGTATTTT,CASSARDRGTQYF
TRBV24-1,few,TRBJ2-6,TRBD1,TGTGCCACCAGTGCAGGGGGACCCAGCTCTGGGGCCAACGTCCTGACTTTC,CATSAGGPSSGANVLTF
TRBV20-1,.,TRBJ2-1,.,TGCAGTGCTAGAGTTCCCAAAATAAGGTCCAATGAGCAGTTCTTC,CSARVPKIRSNEQFF
TRBV20-1,many,TRBJ2-7,.,TGCAGTGCTAGTTTGGGTTACGAGCAGTACTTC,CSASLGYEQYF